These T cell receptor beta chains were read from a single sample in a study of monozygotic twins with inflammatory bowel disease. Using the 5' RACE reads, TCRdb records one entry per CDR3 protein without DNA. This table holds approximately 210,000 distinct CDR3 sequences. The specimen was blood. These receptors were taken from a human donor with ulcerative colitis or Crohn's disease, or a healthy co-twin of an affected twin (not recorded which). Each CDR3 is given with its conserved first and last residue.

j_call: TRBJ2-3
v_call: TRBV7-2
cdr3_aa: CASSFRPRTDTQYF

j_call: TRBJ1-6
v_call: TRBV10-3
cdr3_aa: CAISEMGVGSSPLHF

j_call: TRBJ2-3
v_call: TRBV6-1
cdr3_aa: CAIIFPGTSGITDTQYF

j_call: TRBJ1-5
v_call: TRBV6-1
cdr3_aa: CASTGTGYSNQPQHF

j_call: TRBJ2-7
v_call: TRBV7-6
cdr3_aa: CASSPGPGLVYEQYF

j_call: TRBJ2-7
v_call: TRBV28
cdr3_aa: CASSPIGLAGDYEQYF

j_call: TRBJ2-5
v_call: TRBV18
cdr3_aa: CASSPRGQETQYF

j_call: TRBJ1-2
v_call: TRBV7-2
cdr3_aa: CASRTTRSDGYTF

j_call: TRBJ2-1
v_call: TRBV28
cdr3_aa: CASSFLAHEQFF

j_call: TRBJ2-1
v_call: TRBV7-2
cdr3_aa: CASSSQGGNEQFF

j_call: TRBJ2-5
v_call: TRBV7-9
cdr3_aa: CASSLEGLPEETQYF